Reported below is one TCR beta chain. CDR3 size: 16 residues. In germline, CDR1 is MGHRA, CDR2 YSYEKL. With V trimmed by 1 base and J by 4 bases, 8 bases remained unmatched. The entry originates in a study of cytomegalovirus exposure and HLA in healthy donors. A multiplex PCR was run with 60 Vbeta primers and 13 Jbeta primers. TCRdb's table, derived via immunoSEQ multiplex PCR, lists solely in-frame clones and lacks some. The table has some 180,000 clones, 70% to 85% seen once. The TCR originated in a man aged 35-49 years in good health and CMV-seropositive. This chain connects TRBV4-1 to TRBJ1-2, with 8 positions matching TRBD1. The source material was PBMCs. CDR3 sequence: CASSQAQQGVGYGYTF. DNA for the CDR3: TGCGCCAGCAGCCAAGCGCAACAGGGGGTGGGCTATGGCTACACCTTC.